The sequence of this T cell receptor beta chain was determined in a study of shared clonotypes between healthy human individuals. There were no recent acute infections or vaccinations among the donors, who were healthy HIV-negative adults. Study outcomes and limitations: Tissues were not sampled, only blood, and their repertoires likely differ.

Ten immunoSEQ deep assay plates were used to sequence unsorted PBMC DNA. Assay: immunoSEQ multiplex PCR; the TCRdb copy retains only in-frame clones and omits some. The sample lists fewer than 600,000 clones, roughly 79% occurring once. V trimming: 5 bases; J trimming: 5 bases; junction bases outside the gene matches: 7. This CDR3 contains 15 residues. Germline lookup yields CDR1 SGHTA and CDR2 FQGNSA. About this clone: The antigen remains undetermined.

The sample consisted of PBMCs. This chain joins TRBV7-2 and TRBJ2-2, with TRBD2 matching over 8 bases. The sequence was obtained from a woman aged 40 to 50 in good health. Some clones in this sample may be carry-over from other donors' samples. The CDR3 loop reads CASSRGLGGTGELFF. The CDR3 DNA reads as TGTGCCAGCAGCCGGGGACTAGGAGGAACCGGGGAGCTGTTTTTT.